The count of the clone carrying this T cell receptor beta chain is one. What it recognizes is unknown. This sample was included in a study of OX40 agonist ivuxolimab in advanced cancers. Sequencing used immunoSEQ multiplex PCR; TCRdb keeps in-frame clones, though not all of them. The repertoire includes 70,000 to 80,000 clones, 90% to 95% of them detected once, and 0.44% sits in the top ten. V was trimmed by 6 bases and J by 5 bases, leaving 11 bases between them. Germline values: CDR1 MNHNS, CDR2 SASEGT. The CDR3 is made up of 13 amino acids. Study-level results: Some nonresponders likewise displayed low normalized T-cell clonal expansion.

The sequencing here drew on CD4+ or CD8+ T cells sorted from blood, taken in a trial of the OX40 agonist ivuxolimab. The J gene is TRBJ2-1, the V gene TRBV6-1, with D possibly matching TRBD1 (5 bases). This clonotype was sampled from an adult with an advanced solid tumor such as melanoma, head and neck, liver or kidney cancer. CDR3 nucleotides: TGTGCCAGCAGCACCCTAGGGGACAATGAGCAGTTCTTC. It codes for CASSTLGDNEQFF.